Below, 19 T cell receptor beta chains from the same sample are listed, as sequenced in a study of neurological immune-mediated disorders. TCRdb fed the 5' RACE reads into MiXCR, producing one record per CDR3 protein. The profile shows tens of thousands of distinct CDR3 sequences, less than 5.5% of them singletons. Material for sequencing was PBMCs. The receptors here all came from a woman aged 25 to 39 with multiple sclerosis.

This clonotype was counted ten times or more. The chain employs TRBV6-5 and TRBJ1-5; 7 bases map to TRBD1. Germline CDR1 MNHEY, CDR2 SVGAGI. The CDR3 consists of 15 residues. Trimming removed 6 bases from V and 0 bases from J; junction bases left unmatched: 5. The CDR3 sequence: CASSAQGISNQPQHF. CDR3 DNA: TGTGCCAGCAGCGCACAGGGGATTAGCAATCAGCCCCAGCATTTT.

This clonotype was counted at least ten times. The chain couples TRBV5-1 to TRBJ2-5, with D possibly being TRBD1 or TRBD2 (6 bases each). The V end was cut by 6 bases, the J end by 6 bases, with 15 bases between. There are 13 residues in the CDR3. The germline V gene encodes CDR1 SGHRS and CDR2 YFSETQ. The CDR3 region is CASNTGAPQTQYF. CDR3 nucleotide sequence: TGCGCCAGCAACACGGGGGCTCCCCAGACCCAGTACTTC.

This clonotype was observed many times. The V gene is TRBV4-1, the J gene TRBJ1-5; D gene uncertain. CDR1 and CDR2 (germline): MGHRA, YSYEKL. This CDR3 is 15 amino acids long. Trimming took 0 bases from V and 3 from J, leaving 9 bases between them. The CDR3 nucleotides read TGCGCCAGCAGCCAAGAGGGAGACATCAATCAGCCCCAGCATTTT. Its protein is CASSQEGDINQPQHF.

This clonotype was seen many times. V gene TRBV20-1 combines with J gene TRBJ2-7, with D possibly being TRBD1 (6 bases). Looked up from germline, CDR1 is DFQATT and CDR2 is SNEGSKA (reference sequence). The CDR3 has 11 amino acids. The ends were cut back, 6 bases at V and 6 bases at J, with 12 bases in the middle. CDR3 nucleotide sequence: TGCAGTGCGCCGGGACACCGCGAGCAGTACTTC. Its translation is CSAPGHREQYF.

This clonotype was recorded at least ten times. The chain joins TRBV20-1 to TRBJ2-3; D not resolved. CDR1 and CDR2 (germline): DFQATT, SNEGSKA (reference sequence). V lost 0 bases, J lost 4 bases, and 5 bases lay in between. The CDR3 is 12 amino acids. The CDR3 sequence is CSARETADTQYF. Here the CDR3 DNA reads TGCAGTGCTAGAGAAACCGCAGATACGCAGTATTTT.

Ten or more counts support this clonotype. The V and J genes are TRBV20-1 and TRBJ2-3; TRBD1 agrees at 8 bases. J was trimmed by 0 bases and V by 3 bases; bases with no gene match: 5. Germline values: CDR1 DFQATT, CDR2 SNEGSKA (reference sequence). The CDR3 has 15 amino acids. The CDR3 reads CSARDREISTDTQYF. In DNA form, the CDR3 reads TGCAGTGCTAGGGACAGGGAGATTAGCACAGATACGCAGTATTTT.

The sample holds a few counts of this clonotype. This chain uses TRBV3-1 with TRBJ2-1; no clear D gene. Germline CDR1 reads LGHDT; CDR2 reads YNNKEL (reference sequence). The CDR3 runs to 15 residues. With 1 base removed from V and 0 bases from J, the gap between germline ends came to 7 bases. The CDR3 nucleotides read TGTGCCAGCAGCCAAGCTGGGGTCTCCTACAATGAGCAGTTCTTC. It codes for CASSQAGVSYNEQFF.

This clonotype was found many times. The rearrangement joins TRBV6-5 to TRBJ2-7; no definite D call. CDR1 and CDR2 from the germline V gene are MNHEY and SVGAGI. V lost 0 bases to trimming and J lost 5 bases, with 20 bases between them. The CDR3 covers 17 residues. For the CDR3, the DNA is TGTGCCAGCAGTTACTCGAATCAAGTGGGATTACCTAACGAGCAGTACTTC. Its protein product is CASSYSNQVGLPNEQYF.

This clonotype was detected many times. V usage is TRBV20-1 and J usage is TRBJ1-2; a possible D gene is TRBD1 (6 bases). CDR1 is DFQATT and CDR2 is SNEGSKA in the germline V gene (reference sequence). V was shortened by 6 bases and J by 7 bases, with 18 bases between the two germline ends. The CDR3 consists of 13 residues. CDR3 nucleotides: TGCAGTGCATTGGGAGGGCAGGGGACTGGCTACACCTTC. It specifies CSALGGQGTGYTF.

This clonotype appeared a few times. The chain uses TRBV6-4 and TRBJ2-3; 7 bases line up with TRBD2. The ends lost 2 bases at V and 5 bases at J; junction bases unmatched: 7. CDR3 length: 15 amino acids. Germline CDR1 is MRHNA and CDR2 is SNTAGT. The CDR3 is CASSDISGAKDTQYF. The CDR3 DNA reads TGTGCCAGCAGTGACATAAGCGGGGCCAAAGATACGCAGTATTTT.

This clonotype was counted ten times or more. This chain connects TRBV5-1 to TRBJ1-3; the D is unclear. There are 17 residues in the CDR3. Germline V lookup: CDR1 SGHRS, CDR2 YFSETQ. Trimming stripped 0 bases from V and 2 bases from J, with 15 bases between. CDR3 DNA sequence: TGCGCCAGCAGCTTGGCCCCAGGACTTCGAACTGGAAACACCATATATTTT. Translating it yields CASSLAPGLRTGNTIYF. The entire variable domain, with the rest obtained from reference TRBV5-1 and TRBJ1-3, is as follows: KAGVTQTPRYLIKTRGQQVTLSCSPISGHRSVSWYQQTPGQGLQFLFEYFSETQRNKGNFPGRFSGRQFSNSRSEMNVSTLELGDSALYLCASSLAPGLRTGNTIYFGEGSWLTVV.

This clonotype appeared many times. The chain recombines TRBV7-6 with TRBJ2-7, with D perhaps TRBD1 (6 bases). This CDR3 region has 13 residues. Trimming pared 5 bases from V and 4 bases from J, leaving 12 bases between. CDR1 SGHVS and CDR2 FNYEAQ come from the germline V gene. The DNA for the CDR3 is TGTGCCAGCAGCCAAGGACAGAAGTACGAGCAGTACGTC. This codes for CASSQGQKYEQYV.

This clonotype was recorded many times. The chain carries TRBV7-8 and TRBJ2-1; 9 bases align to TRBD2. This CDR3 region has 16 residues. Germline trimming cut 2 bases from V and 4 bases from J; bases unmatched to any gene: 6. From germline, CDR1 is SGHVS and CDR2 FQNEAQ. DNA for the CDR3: TGTGCCAGCAGCTTAACTTCGGGACTAGCTTACAATGAGCAGTTCTTC. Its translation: CASSLTSGLAYNEQFF. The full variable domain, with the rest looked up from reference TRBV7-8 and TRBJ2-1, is GAGVSQSPRYKVAKRGQDVALRCDPISGHVSLFWYQQALGQGPEFLTYFQNEAQLDKSGLPSDRFFAERPEGSVSTLKIQRTQQEDSAVYLCASSLTSGLAYNEQFFGPGTRLTVL.

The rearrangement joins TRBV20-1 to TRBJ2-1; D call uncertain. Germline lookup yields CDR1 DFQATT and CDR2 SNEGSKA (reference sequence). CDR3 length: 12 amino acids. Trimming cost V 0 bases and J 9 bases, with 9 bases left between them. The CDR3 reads CSARDRRSEQFF. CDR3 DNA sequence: TGCAGTGCTAGAGATAGGCGGAGTGAGCAGTTCTTC.

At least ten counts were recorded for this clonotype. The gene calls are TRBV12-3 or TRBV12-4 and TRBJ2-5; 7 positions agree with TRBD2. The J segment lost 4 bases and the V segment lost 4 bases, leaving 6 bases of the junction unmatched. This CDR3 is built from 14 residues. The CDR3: CASSSQAGLETQYF. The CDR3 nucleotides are TGTGCCAGCAGTTCGCAAGCGGGGTTAGAGACCCAGTACTTC.

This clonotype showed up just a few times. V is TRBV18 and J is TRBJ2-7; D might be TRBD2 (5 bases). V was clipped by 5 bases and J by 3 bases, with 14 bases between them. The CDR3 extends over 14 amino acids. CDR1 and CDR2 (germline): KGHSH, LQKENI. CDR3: CASSYGLDDYEQYF. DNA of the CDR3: TGTGCCAGCTCATATGGACTGGACGACTACGAGCAGTACTTC.

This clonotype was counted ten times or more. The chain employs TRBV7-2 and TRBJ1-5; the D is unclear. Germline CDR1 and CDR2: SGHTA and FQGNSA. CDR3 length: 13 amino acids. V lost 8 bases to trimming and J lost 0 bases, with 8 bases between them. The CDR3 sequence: CASAGNSNQPQHF. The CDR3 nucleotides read TGTGCCAGCGCTGGTAATAGCAATCAGCCCCAGCATTTT.

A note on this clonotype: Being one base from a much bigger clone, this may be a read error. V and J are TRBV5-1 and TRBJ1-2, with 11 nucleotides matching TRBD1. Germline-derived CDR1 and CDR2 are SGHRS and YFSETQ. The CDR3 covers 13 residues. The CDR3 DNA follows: TGCGCCAACAGCAACGGACAGGGGGCGGGCTACACCTTC. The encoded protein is CANSNGQGAGYTF.

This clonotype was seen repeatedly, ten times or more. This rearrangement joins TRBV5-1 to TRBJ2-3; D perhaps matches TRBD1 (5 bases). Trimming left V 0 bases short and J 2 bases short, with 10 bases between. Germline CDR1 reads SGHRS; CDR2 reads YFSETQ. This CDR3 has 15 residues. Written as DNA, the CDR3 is TGCGCCAGCAGCTTGGGACAGATAAACACAGATACGCAGTATTTT. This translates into CASSLGQINTDTQYF.